The entry that follows covers one TCR beta chain sequence. This specimen belongs to a study of blood T cells in healthy people across ages. The use of a sample-barcoded 5' primer and a J-beta primer mix characterized a second PCR of roughly 6 to 11 cycles. TCRdb processed the 5' RACE reads anew with MiXCR; each CDR3 protein has one entry. The data contain about 750,000 distinct CDR3 sequences, roughly 53% of them singletons. The CDR3 has 15 residues. With 8 bases removed from V and 0 bases from J, the gap between germline ends came to 12 bases. Per germline, CDR1 KGHDR and CDR2 SFDVKD. The receptor's source is a man older than 75 in good health. Sequenced: blood. The chain is built from TRBV24-1 and TRBJ1-4; D is perhaps TRBD1 (6 bases). The CDR3 protein is CATKGQRATNEKLFF. The CDR3 coding sequence is TGTGCCACCAAAGGACAGCGAGCAACTAATGAAAAACTGTTTTTT.